This T cell receptor (beta chain) was captured by sequencing in a study of blood T cell repertoires in COVID-19. Libraries were prepared by immunoSEQ multiplex PCR; TCRdb keeps only in-frame clonotypes and omits some of them. The sample includes 200,000 to 250,000 clones, about 86% of them seen just once. Regarding this clone: Mismatch with germline at one junction end may stem from a read error.

Per germline, CDR1 LNHDA and CDR2 SQIVND (reference sequence). The CDR3 totals 13 residues. The chain is built from TRBV19 and TRBJ1-5; D gene unclear. The receptor was derived from a woman aged 50 to 65 with acute or convalescent COVID-19. Sequencing was carried out using peripheral blood. CDR3 sequence: CASTYSGKQPQHF. CDR3 in DNA: TGTGCCAGTACCTACAGTGGCAAGCAGCCCCAGCATTTT.